A single sample is the source of the 26 T cell receptor beta chains below, sequenced in a study of T cells in Graves' hyperthyroidism and ophthalmopathy (dated by TCRdb to about 2019). Library generation was performed with multiplex PCR. Sequencing instrument: Illumina HiSeq 2000. Amplification of TCR beta CDR3 regions was carried out from RNA transcripts. For the first round of RT-PCR on the TCR CDR3, the HTBI primer set was used together with the Qiagen OneStep RT-PCR kit. TCRdb took the public reads, trimmed them with fastp at Q25, ran MiXCR for clone calling and kept in-frame beta chains. For every CDR3 protein sequence, its rows merge into one entry that carries the most common genes and DNA. Present in this sample are 300,000 to 400,000 distinct CDR3 sequences, 15% to 20% of which were seen just once. The ten largest clonotypes hold 45% to 55% of the sample. What was sequenced was blood. All receptors come from a woman aged 45-60 years with Graves' hyperthyroidism.

The rearrangement uses TRBV11-2 and TRBJ2-4; D is perhaps TRBD1 (6 bases). The CDR3 has 16 residues. Germline V gene lookup returns CDR1 SGHAT and CDR2 FQNNGV. V was clipped by 5 bases and J by 7 bases, with 21 bases between them. CDR3 loop: CASSPNRQVPGNIQYF. The CDR3 DNA is TGTGCCAGCAGCCCGAACCGACAGGTCCCGGGGAACATTCAGTACTTC. The full variable domain, its missing parts supplied by reference TRBV11-2 and TRBJ2-4, is EAGVAQSPRYKIIEKRQSVAFWCNPISGHATLYWYQQILGQGPKLLIQFQNNGVVDDSQLPKDRFSAERLKGVDSTLKIQPAKLEDSAVYLCASSPNRQVPGNIQYFGAGTRLSVL.

This clonotype was seen many times. The rearrangement links TRBV13 to TRBJ1-1, with 12 nucleotides matching TRBD1. CDR1 PRHDT and CDR2 FYEKMQ come from the germline V gene (reference sequence). J lost 8 bases, V lost 5 bases, and 12 bases had no gene match. The CDR3 loop spans 16 amino acids. CDR3 DNA sequence: TGTGCCAGCAGCCAGGGACAGGGGGCTAGGCGCCCAGAAGCTTTCTTT. Translating it yields CASSQGQGARRPEAFF.

The chain recombines TRBV11-2 with TRBJ2-1, with 8 bases fitting TRBD2. After removal of 7 bases from V and 4 bases from J, the junction contained 9 bases not matched to a gene. This CDR3 has 15 amino acids. Germline-derived CDR1 and CDR2 are SGHAT and FQNNGV. The CDR3 nucleotides are TGTGCCAGCACTCAGGGTGAGCGGGGGTACAATGAGCAGTTCTTC. This translates into CASTQGERGYNEQFF.

This clonotype was observed a few times. V gene TRBV6-1 combines with J gene TRBJ2-6; D call uncertain. Trimming cost V 2 bases and J 6 bases, with 5 bases left between them. Germline V gives CDR1 MNHNS, CDR2 SASEGT. This CDR3 has 13 amino acids. DNA of the CDR3: TGTGCCAGCAGTGAATCGCAGGCCAACGTCCTGACTTTC. This codes for CASSESQANVLTF.

Only a few counts were recorded for this clonotype. V usage is TRBV5-8 and J usage is TRBJ1-5, with D unresolved. The CDR3 is 12 residues long. V shed 4 bases and J shed 7 bases, with 9 bases lying between them. In germline, CDR1 is SGHTS, CDR2 YDEGEE. CDR3: CASSIPGQPQHF. CDR3 nucleotide sequence: TGTGCCAGCAGCATCCCGGGACAGCCCCAGCATTTT.

This clonotype occurred many times. The rearrangement uses TRBV28 and TRBJ2-3; D assignment may be TRBD1 or TRBD2 (5 bases each). Trimming took off 6 bases at V and 7 bases at J, with 11 bases between the two ends. Germline CDR1 is MDHEN and CDR2 is SYDVKM. This CDR3 is 12 amino acids long. The CDR3 sequence: CASSQEGNTQYF. The CDR3 nucleotides are TGTGCCAGCAGCCAAGAGGGGAATACGCAGTATTTT.

The V and J genes are TRBV20-1 and TRBJ2-3; D unclear. The CDR3 length is 13 residues. The germline V gene encodes CDR1 DFQATT and CDR2 SNEGSKA (reference sequence). V was cut by 5 bases and J by 1 base, with 10 bases left in between. CDR3 coding DNA: TGCAGTGCTCCCGTCGAGGGCACAGATACGCAGTATTTT. Protein: CSAPVEGTDTQYF.

This clonotype appeared a few times. The chain employs TRBV29-1 and TRBJ2-7, with a tentative D call TRBD1 (5 bases). Germline V gene data show CDR1 as SQVTM and CDR2 as ANQGSEA. This CDR3 spans 12 amino acids. V lost 7 bases to trimming and J lost 1 base, with 11 bases between them. CDR3 residues: CSAGFASYEQYF. Here the CDR3 DNA reads TGCAGCGCAGGGTTCGCTTCCTACGAGCAGTACTTC.

The rearrangement links TRBV19 to TRBJ2-3, with 7 bases identical to TRBD2. The CDR3 runs to 18 residues. Trimming removed 7 bases from V and 2 bases from J; junction bases left unmatched: 18. CDR1 is LNHDA and CDR2 is SQIVND in the germline V gene (reference sequence). The CDR3 DNA reads as TGTGCCAGTAAACGGCTCCTCGGGGCTAGCGGAGACACAGATACGCAGTATTTT. It encodes CASKRLLGASGDTDTQYF.

J is TRBJ2-1 and V is TRBV12-5; D not certain. Germline-derived CDR1 and CDR2 are LGHNT and FRNRAP. The CDR3 consists of 12 residues. V was cut by 6 bases and J by 3 bases, with 6 bases left in between. CDR3 in amino acids: CASGWDYNEQFF. The CDR3 nucleotides are TGTGCTAGTGGATGGGACTACAATGAGCAGTTCTTC.

This chain joins TRBV2 and TRBJ1-4; TRBD1 agrees at 10 bases. The CDR3 length is 16 residues. Germline V gene data show CDR1 as SNHLY and CDR2 as FYNNEI. J was trimmed by 3 bases and V by 6 bases; bases with no gene match: 7. As DNA, the CDR3 is TGTGCCAGCAGCCCGGACAGGGGGGGTGCTAATGAAAAACTGTTTTTT. Its translation: CASSPDRGGANEKLFF. The variable domain in full, with the rest retrieved from reference TRBV2 and TRBJ1-4, is EPEVTQTPSHQVTQMGQEVILRCVPISNHLYFYWYRQILGQKVEFLVSFYNNEISEKSEIFDDQFSVERPDGSNFTLKIRSTKLEDSAMYFCASSPDRGGANEKLFFGSGTQLSVL.

This clonotype was counted between two and nine times. This chain joins TRBV11-2 and TRBJ2-1; tentative D call: TRBD1 (5 bases). CDR1 and CDR2 from the germline V gene are SGHAT and FQNNGV. CDR3 length: 15 residues. V was shortened by 5 bases and J by 2 bases, with 13 bases between the two germline ends. The CDR3 reads CASSQGHDTYNEQFF. The CDR3 coding sequence is TGTGCCAGCAGCCAAGGACACGATACCTACAATGAGCAGTTCTTC.

The sample holds many counts of this clonotype. The chain couples TRBV28 to TRBJ2-7, with TRBD2 matching over 14 bases. There are 14 residues in the CDR3. In germline, CDR1 is MDHEN, CDR2 SYDVKM. The V gene end was trimmed by 6 bases and the J gene end by 2 bases; junction bases not matched to a gene: 0. In DNA form, the CDR3 reads TGTGCCAGCAGGGGACTAGCGGGAGCCTACGAGCAGTACTTC. Residues: CASRGLAGAYEQYF.

V gene TRBV4-1 combines with J gene TRBJ1-2, with a possible D match to TRBD1 (6 bases). CDR1 and CDR2 (germline): MGHRA, YSYEKL. The CDR3 has 15 amino acids. V was pared by 2 bases and J by 4 bases, with 14 bases between. CDR3 DNA: TGCGCCAGCAGCCAAAGTCCCCAGGGGCGCTATGGCTACACCTTC. This sequence encodes CASSQSPQGRYGYTF.

This clonotype was recorded at least ten times. The junction and the germline gene differ at one end; a read error may be behind it. The V gene is TRBV7-7, the J gene TRBJ2-5; D possibly matches TRBD1 or TRBD2 (5 bases each). Looked up from germline, CDR1 is SSHAT and CDR2 is FNYEAQ (reference sequence). The CDR3 loop spans 14 amino acids. This CDR3 reads CASSLGTSQETQYF. For the CDR3, the DNA is TGTGCTAGCAGCTTAGGGACGTCCCAAGAGACCCAGTACTTC.

This clonotype came up many times. This chain links TRBV28 with TRBJ1-1; a possible D gene is TRBD1 (5 bases). This CDR3 contains 12 residues. Germline V gene sequence: CDR1 MDHEN, CDR2 SYDVKM. Trimming pared 10 bases from V and 7 bases from J, leaving 16 bases between. The CDR3 spells CATCLDTREAFF. The CDR3 bases are TGTGCCACCTGCCTGGACACTCGTGAAGCTTTCTTT.

CDR3 protein: CASSALAEETQYF. The CDR3 nucleotides are TGTGCCAGCAGCGCACTAGCGGAAGAGACCCAGTACTTC. This chain connects TRBV28 to TRBJ2-5; TRBD2 matches 8 bases. Trimming cost V 6 bases and J 3 bases; bases outside gene matches: 3. This CDR3 has 13 amino acids. Germline V gene data show CDR1 as MDHEN and CDR2 as SYDVKM.

This clonotype occurred a few times. The chain combines TRBV5-4 with TRBJ1-4, with D unclear. V was pared by 0 bases and J by 5 bases, with 5 bases between. This CDR3 is built from 13 residues. CDR1 is SGHNT, CDR2 YYREEE, per germline (reference sequence). CDR3 protein: CASSLAGNEKLFF. CDR3 nucleotides: TGTGCCAGCAGCTTGGCCGGGAATGAAAAACTGTTTTTT.

The genes are TRBV2 and TRBJ2-7; D is unresolved. The CDR3 consists of 13 residues. In germline, CDR1 is SNHLY, CDR2 FYNNEI. The CDR3 nucleotides are TGTGCCAGCAATGAAGAAGGGACCTACGAGCAGTACGTC. This translates into CASNEEGTYEQYV.

This clonotype was observed a handful of times. The chain recombines TRBV5-1 with TRBJ2-1; 9 bases map to TRBD2. Germline V gene lookup returns CDR1 SGHRS and CDR2 YFSETQ. CDR3 length equals 13 residues. The J segment lost 6 bases and the V segment lost 5 bases, leaving 3 bases of the junction unmatched. Here the CDR3 DNA reads TGCGCCAGCAGGTTTAGCGGGGGCAATGAGCAGTTCTTC. Its translation: CASRFSGGNEQFF. The variable domain in full, with the rest retrieved from reference TRBV5-1 and TRBJ2-1, is KAGVTQTPRYLIKTRGQQVTLSCSPISGHRSVSWYQQTPGQGLQFLFEYFSETQRNKGNFPGRFSGRQFSNSRSEMNVSTLELGDSALYLCASRFSGGNEQFFGPGTRLTVL.

This chain links TRBV7-8 with TRBJ2-2; D is perhaps TRBD1 or TRBD2 (5 bases each). The germline V and J ends were trimmed by 6 bases and 4 bases, with 15 bases remaining between them. This CDR3 spans 15 amino acids. Germline V gene lookup returns CDR1 SGHVS and CDR2 FQNEAQ. The CDR3 DNA reads as TGTGCCAGCAGATCCGGGACGGTACTCACCGGGGAGCTGTTTTTT. Translation gives CASRSGTVLTGELFF. Full variable domain (remainder filled in from reference TRBV7-8 and TRBJ2-2): GAGVSQSPRYKVAKRGQDVALRCDPISGHVSLFWYQQALGQGPEFLTYFQNEAQLDKSGLPSDRFFAERPEGSVSTLKIQRTQQEDSAVYLCASRSGTVLTGELFFGEGSRLTVL.

This chain connects TRBV12-3 or TRBV12-4 to TRBJ2-2; D remains unclear. Trimming removed 4 bases from V and 7 bases from J, with 10 bases in between. This CDR3 is 13 amino acids long. This CDR3 reads CASSSSSVGELFF. CDR3 coding DNA: TGTGCCAGCAGTTCCTCTAGTGTCGGGGAGCTGTTTTTT.

In its sample, this clonotype was seen many times. V gene TRBV28 combines with J gene TRBJ1-2; 8 positions agree with TRBD1. The CDR3 runs to 14 residues. CDR1 is MDHEN and CDR2 is SYDVKM in the germline V gene. V lost 6 bases, J lost 6 bases, and 9 bases stayed unmatched. CDR3 in DNA: TGTGCCAGCAGCTCCCCAGGGGGCGCGGATGGCTACACCTTC. Protein product: CASSSPGGADGYTF.

CDR3 sequence: CSARAGLGPDTQYF. CDR3 DNA: TGCAGTGCTAGAGCCGGACTAGGGCCAGATACGCAGTATTTT. J is TRBJ2-3 and V is TRBV20-1, with 7 bases matching TRBD2. CDR3 length equals 14 residues. In germline, CDR1 is DFQATT, CDR2 SNEGSKA (reference sequence). The ends lost 1 base at V and 4 bases at J; junction bases unmatched: 5.

This clonotype turned up a few times. This chain uses TRBV4-2 with TRBJ1-3; D may be TRBD1 (6 bases). In germline, CDR1 is LGHNA, CDR2 YNFKEQ. The CDR3 runs to 16 residues. V lost 1 base and J lost 7, with 17 bases in between. This CDR3 is CASSQGVEGDFNTIYF. In DNA, the CDR3 is TGTGCCAGCAGCCAAGGTGTCGAGGGGGACTTCAACACCATATATTTT.

This clonotype was counted ten times or more. The rearrangement uses TRBV20-1 and TRBJ1-1, with D possibly being TRBD1 (5 bases). The V gene lost 1 base and the J gene lost 7 bases, with 7 bases spanning the gap. CDR1 is DFQATT and CDR2 is SNEGSKA in the germline V gene (reference sequence). The CDR3 is 11 residues long. The CDR3 sequence: CSARGQFEAFF. The CDR3 nucleotides are TGCAGTGCTAGAGGACAGTTTGAAGCTTTCTTT.